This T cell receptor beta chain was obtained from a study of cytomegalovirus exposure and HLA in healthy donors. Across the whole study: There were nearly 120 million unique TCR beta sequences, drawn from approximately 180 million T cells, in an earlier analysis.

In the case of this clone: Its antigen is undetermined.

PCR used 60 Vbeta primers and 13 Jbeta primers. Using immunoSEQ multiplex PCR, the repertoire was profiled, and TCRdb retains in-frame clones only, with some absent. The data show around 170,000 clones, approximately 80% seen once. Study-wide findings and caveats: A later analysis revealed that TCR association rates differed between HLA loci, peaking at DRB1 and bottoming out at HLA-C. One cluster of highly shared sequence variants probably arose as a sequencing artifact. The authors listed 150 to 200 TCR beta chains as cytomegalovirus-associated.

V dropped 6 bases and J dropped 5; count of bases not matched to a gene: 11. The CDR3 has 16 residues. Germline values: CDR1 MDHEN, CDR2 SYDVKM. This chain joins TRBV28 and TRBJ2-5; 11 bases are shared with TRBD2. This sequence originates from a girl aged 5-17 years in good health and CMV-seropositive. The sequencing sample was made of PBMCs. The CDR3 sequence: CASRFWLAGGGETQYF. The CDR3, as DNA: TGTGCCAGCAGGTTTTGGCTAGCGGGAGGCGGTGAGACCCAGTACTTC.